The rows below give T cell receptor beta chains drawn from one sample of a study of CD8 T cells in Susac syndrome. TCRdb re-analysed the immunoSEQ multiplex PCR reads in MiXCR, keeping a single row per CDR3 protein. Found here are approximately 190,000 distinct CDR3 sequences, approximately 94% of them singletons; the top ten hold roughly 0.096%. Sequencing was performed on CD4+ T cells from PBMCs. All receptors come from a human donor in good health. Both conserved end residues are part of each CDR3. D genes are given only for firm matches.

j_gene,v_gene,d_gene,CDR3nt,CDR3aa
TRBJ2-1,TRBV11-1,-,TGTGCCAGCAGCCAGGGGCAGTTGCGCGATGAGCAGTTCTTC,CASSQGQLRDEQFF
TRBJ1-6,TRBV7-9,TRBD1,TGTGCCAGCAGCGCTAGACAGGGTTTTAATTCACCCCTCCACTTT,CASSARQGFNSPLHF
TRBJ2-1,TRBV27,TRBD2,TGTGCCAGCAGACTAGCGGGGGCCATTACATCCGAGCAGTTCTTC,CASRLAGAITSEQFF
TRBJ2-2,TRBV30,-,TGTGCCTGGAGTCGGATTGGTCAGCCAGGTCGAACGAACACCGGGGAGCTGTTTTTT,CAWSRIGQPGRTNTGELFF
TRBJ2-4,TRBV20-1,-,TGCAGTGTTCATACCCCGGGGAAGCCCAAAAACATTCAGTACTTC,CSVHTPGKPKNIQYF
TRBJ2-5,TRBV3-1,-,TGTGCCAGCAGCTCTCCTGGGATAGGAGAGACCCAGCACTTC,CASSSPGIGETQHF
TRBJ2-5,TRBV7-2,-,TGTGCCAGCAGCCCTGGACAGACCCAGTACTTC,CASSPGQTQYF
TRBJ1-2,TRBV6-1,TRBD1,TGTGCCAGCAGTGAGGGACAGGGGCACTATGGCTACACCTTC,CASSEGQGHYGYTF
TRBJ2-2,TRBV4-2,TRBD1,TGTGCCAGCACTAAGACAGGGGACTTGGACACCGGGGAGCTGTTTTTT,CASTKTGDLDTGELFF
TRBJ2-7,TRBV29-1,-,TGCAGCGTTGTAGTGGCCTACGAGCAGTACTTC,CSVVVAYEQYF
TRBJ1-5,TRBV12-3/TRBV12-4,TRBD1,TGTGCCAGCAGCTTTAACAGGGGACATCAGCCCCAGCATTTT,CASSFNRGHQPQHF
TRBJ2-7,TRBV29-1,-,TGCAGCGTTCGTCTCGGGACCTACGAGCAGTACTTC,CSVRLGTYEQYF
TRBJ2-1,TRBV24-1,-,TGTGCCACCAGTGATGCGGACAGAAACGGGCAGTTCTTC,CATSDADRNGQFF
TRBJ2-2,TRBV13,-,TGTGCCAGCAGCCAGGGATCACCGCGAGCTCCCGGGGAGCTGTTTTTT,CASSQGSPRAPGELFF
TRBJ1-2,TRBV14,-,TGTGCCAGCAGCCAAGAAAGATATGGCTACACCTTC,CASSQERYGYTF
TRBJ1-3,TRBV11-2,-,TGTGCCAGCAGCTTATTCTCCTCTGGAAACACCATATATTTT,CASSLFSSGNTIYF